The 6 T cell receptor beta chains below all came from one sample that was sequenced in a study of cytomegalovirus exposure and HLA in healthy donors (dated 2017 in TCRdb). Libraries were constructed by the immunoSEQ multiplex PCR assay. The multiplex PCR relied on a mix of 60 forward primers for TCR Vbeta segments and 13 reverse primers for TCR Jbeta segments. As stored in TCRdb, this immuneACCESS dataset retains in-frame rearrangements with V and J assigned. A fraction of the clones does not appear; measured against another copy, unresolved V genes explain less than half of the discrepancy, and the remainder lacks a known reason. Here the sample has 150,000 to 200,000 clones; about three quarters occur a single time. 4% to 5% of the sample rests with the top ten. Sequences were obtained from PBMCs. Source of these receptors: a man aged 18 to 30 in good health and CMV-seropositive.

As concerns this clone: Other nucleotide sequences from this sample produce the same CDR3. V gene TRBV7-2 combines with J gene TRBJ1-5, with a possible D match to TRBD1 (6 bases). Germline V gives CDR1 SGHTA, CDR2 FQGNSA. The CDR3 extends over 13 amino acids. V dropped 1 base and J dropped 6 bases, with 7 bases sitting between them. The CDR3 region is CASSLGTVQPQHF. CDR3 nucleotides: TGTGCCAGCAGCTTAGGGACAGTTCAGCCCCAGCATTTT.

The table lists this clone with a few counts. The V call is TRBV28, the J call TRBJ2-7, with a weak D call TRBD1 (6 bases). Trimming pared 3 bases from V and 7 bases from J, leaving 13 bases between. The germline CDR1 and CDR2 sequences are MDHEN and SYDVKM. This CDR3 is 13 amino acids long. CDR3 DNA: TGTGCCAGCAGTTTTCAGGGGCGATTTGAGCAGTACGTC. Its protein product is CASSFQGRFEQYV.

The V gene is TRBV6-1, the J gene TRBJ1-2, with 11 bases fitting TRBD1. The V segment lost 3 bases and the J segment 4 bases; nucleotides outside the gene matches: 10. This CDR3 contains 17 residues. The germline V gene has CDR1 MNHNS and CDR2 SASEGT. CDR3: CASSDTHGQGAPYGYTF. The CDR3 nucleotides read TGTGCCAGCAGTGATACACACGGACAGGGGGCTCCCTATGGCTACACCTTC.

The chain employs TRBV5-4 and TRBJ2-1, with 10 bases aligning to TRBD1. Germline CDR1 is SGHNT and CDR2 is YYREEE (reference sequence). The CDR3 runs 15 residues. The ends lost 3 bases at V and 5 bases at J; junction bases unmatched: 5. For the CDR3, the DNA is TGTGCCAGCAGCTCCCAGACAGGGGGCGACAATGAGCAGTTCTTC. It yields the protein CASSSQTGGDNEQFF.

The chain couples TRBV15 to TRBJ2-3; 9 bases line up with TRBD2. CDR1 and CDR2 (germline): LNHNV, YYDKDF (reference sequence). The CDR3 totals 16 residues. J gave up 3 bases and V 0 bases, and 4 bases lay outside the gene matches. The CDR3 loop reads CATSRDPGLATDTQYF. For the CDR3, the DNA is TGTGCCACCAGCAGAGATCCCGGACTAGCGACAGATACGCAGTATTTT.

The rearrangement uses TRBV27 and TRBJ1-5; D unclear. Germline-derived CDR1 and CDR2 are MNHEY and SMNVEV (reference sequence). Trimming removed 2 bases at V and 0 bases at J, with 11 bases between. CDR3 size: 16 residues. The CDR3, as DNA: TGTGCCAGCAGTTTAGGCGCAGGTCTTAGCAATCAGCCCCAGCATTTT. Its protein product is CASSLGAGLSNQPQHF.